This TCR beta chain appears in the sequencing data of a study of vaccination and CD4 T cells after COVID-19. For the study at large: Convalescent individuals numbered four females and six males, two being Hispanic.

CD4+ T cells that had been cultured provided DNA sequenced with the Oncomine TCR Beta short-read assay. TCRdb passed the PCR reads through MiXCR, listing each CDR3 protein once. The sample carries roughly 7,500 distinct CDR3 sequences, about 46% recorded once. Treatment in this sample: approximately nine-day PBMC culture with coronavirus spike peptide pools or control peptides (ViraFEST assay). Germline assignment: CDR1 ENHRY and CDR2 SYGVKD. The CDR3 covers 11 residues. V was cut by 3 bases and J by 5 bases, with 3 bases left in between. Comment on this clonotype: The antigen is not known.

The genes are TRBV10-3 and TRBJ2-3; D not resolved. This clonotype originated in a human donor who had recovered from COVID-19. Sequencing used CD4+ T cells from blood, cultured in vitro. DNA for the CDR3: TGTGCCATCAGTGAACGAGATACGCAGTATTTT. Its protein is CAISERDTQYF.